The 4 T cell receptor beta chains below all came from one sample that was sequenced in a study. From the 5' RACE reads, TCRdb called clonotypes with MiXCR, one entry per CDR3 protein. Of around 430 distinct CDR3 sequences in the sample, around a fifth were seen once. Sequencing input: central memory T cells from blood PBMCs. Documented subset: central memory CD4+ T cells. Source of these receptors: a male donor with HIV.

This chain uses TRBV7-6 with TRBJ2-7; TRBD1 agrees at 9 bases. The CDR3 is 13 residues long. With V trimmed by 5 bases and J by 5 bases, 4 bases remained unmatched. The germline CDR1 and CDR2 sequences are SGHVS and FNYEAQ. The CDR3 protein is CASSPRTGDEQYF. The CDR3 coding sequence is TGTGCCAGCAGCCCAAGGACAGGGGACGAGCAGTACTTC.

This clonotype has only a few counts. The chain joins TRBV9 to TRBJ2-1, with D possibly being TRBD1 or TRBD2 (5 bases each). The CDR3 has 15 residues. V was pared by 6 bases and J by 5 bases, with 18 bases between. Germline CDR1 is SGDLS and CDR2 is YYNGEE. As DNA, the CDR3 is TGTGCCAGCACCAATAAGTCGGGGCTACACAATGAGCAGTTCTTC. Residues: CASTNKSGLHNEQFF.

The chain uses TRBV11-2 and TRBJ2-1; either TRBD1 or TRBD2 may supply D (5 bases each). The CDR3 totals 14 residues. Trimming cost V 3 bases and J 4 bases, with 10 bases left between them. Per germline, CDR1 SGHAT and CDR2 FQNNGV. CDR3 loop: CASSLGTEYNEQFF. The DNA for the CDR3 is TGTGCCAGCAGCTTGGGGACGGAGTACAATGAGCAGTTCTTC.

This clonotype was recorded a few times. The V gene is TRBV7-3, the J gene TRBJ2-2; no firm D call. Between the trimmed V and J ends, which lost 1 base and 0 bases, there was a span of 9 bases. The CDR3 has 16 amino acids. CDR1 and CDR2 from the germline V gene are SGHTA and FQGTGA. The CDR3 DNA follows: TGTGCCAGCAGCTTAAATGTTCCCGCGAACACCGGGGAGCTGTTTTTT. It translates to CASSLNVPANTGELFF.